Sequencing of this T cell receptor (beta chain) was carried out in a study of OX40 agonist ivuxolimab in advanced cancers. Regarding the research as a whole: The costimulatory receptor OX40 (CD134) was targeted by ivuxolimab, a fully human IgG2 agonistic monoclonal antibody. Intravenous ivuxolimab was administered to patients every 2 weeks at six dose levels: 0.01, 0.1, 0.3, 1.5, 3 and 10 mg/kg. Of the 50 to 55 dose-escalation patients, hepatocellular carcinoma was present in about 20, melanoma in roughly 15, renal cell carcinoma in 9 and head and neck cancer in 9. The dose-escalation cohort was about 87% male with a mean age of roughly 62 years, ranging from roughly 20 to 80. Prior anti-PD-1, anti-PD-L1 or anti-CTLA-4 therapy was permitted, and 35% to 40% of dose-escalation patients had received checkpoint inhibitors. Partial responses were achieved by three dose-escalation patients, of whom one had hepatocellular carcinoma and two had cutaneous melanoma. Peripheral TCRbeta sequencing was intended to test whether TCR sequence diversity was altered and clonal T-cell expansion was caused by ivuxolimab. The paper reports the monotherapy dose-escalation portion (N of about 54 patients) of the phase I ivuxolimab trial. The study at large found these results: After ivuxolimab, expanded clones were on average more numerous among CD8+ T cells than among CD4+ T cells. In the 0.1-3.0 mg/kg groups, partial responders were among the patients with the lowest normalized peripheral clonal expansion, particularly in CD8+ T cells. Which antigens the clonally expanded peripheral T cells were specific for was not determined. Low levels of normalized T-cell clonal expansion were also seen in some patients who did not respond. At doses of 0.1 to 3.0 mg/kg, clonal expansion of both CD4+ and CD8+ blood T cells was observed from baseline to week 6.

Patients with autoimmune disease history or receiving systemic immunosuppression were excluded from the trial. Peripheral blood for TCR sequencing was drawn from every dose cohort at baseline, at cycle 4 day 1 and at cycle 7 day 1. The samples were taken from a phase I, first-in-human, multicenter, open-label dose-escalation trial of ivuxolimab. Adults with locally advanced or metastatic melanoma, renal cell carcinoma, hepatocellular carcinoma or head and neck squamous cell carcinoma were enrolled in the trial. CD4+ and CD8+ T cells were sorted separately from peripheral blood before TCR sequencing. For this clone: What antigen it recognizes has not been identified. No per-base quality is available; no much larger clone lies one base away.

Including the terminal cysteine and phenylalanine, the CDR3 comprises 18 residues. Kept here is only the CDR3 DNA, which spans 54 bases and is read in frame from base 1. CDR1 and CDR2, per the germline V gene (reference sequence), are LNHDA and SQIVND. Trimming accounts for 7 bases at V and 5 bases at J, while the number of junction bases matched to no gene is 22. Genomic DNA was isolated from the sorted cells so that the TCRbeta CDR3 region could be sequenced. The immunoSEQ Assay was used to sequence the TCRbeta CDR3 regions. TCRdb stores this immuneACCESS table with in-frame sequences only. Part of the clones is absent; in the studies checked, under half of the shortfall reflects unresolved V genes, and no reason is known for the rest. In all, the sample holds 35,000 to 50,000 clones, and 80% to 90% of those were seen once. The ten largest make up about 4.7% of the sample.

Material: CD4+ or CD8+ T cells sorted from blood, obtained in a trial of the OX40 agonist ivuxolimab. The chain joins TRBV19 to TRBJ1-2; 7 bases in between match TRBD1. The receptor was isolated from an adult with an advanced solid tumor such as melanoma, head and neck, liver or kidney cancer. The nucleotide sequence reads as follows: TGTGCCAGTACCAATACCGGTTCACAGGGGCGCAGCGATTATGGCTACACCTTC. This sequence encodes CASTNTGSQGRSDYGYTF.